This T cell receptor beta chain is from a study of vaccination and CD4 T cells after COVID-19 (dated by TCRdb to between 2021 and 2024). For the study in its entirety: Six males and four females were included in the convalescent cohort, with two Hispanic individuals, seven Caucasians, two Asians and one multiracial person represented. In under twelve COVID-19 convalescent patients and a handful of infection-naive healthy vaccine recipients, researchers compared the spike-specific CD4+ TCR repertoire from before mRNA vaccination with the repertoire from after. Participants received two doses of either the Pfizer-BioNTech BNT162b2 vaccine (n=8) or the Moderna mRNA-1273 vaccine (n=2). Control cultures received a CEFX viral epitope pool as the positive control, an HIV-1 Nef peptide pool as the negative control, or no peptide. Post-vaccine blood samples were obtained a median of around 67 days after the second vaccine dose, with a range of roughly 12 to 250 days. Culture stimuli were overlapping spike peptide pools from SARS-CoV-2 and from the common cold coronaviruses HCoV-NL63, HCoV-OC43 and HCoV-229E. Post-COVID blood samples were collected from convalescent patients a median of roughly 100 days after diagnosis, with a range of roughly 30 to 161 days.

This clonotype was seen a handful of times. This clone's antigen is unknown. Per-base qualities were not stored, and no clone one base away is much larger. Broad study findings and their caveats: In convalescent patients, a median roughly 85% of post-vaccine SARS-CoV-2-reactive clones were detected only after vaccination, and vaccine-specific priming was suggested by this finding. The study included relatively few convalescent patients and did not analyze early timepoints after natural infection. In convalescent patients, nearly all vaccine-specific clones (304 of 307) were found to be mono-reactive for SARS-CoV-2 spike rather than cross-reactive with common cold coronaviruses. Although the median number of SARS-CoV-2-reactive clonotypes went up from 20 to 25 after infection to some 40 after vaccination, the increase was not significant.

V lost 5 bases and J lost 1 base; the stretch between them is 12 bases long. The CDR1 and CDR2 encoded by the germline V gene are SNHLY and FYNNEI. The cysteine opens and the phenylalanine closes a CDR3 of 15 amino acids. Only the CDR3 part of the read is kept: 45 bases, read in frame from the first base. What this sample's treatment or condition label stands for: roughly 10-day PBMC culture with coronavirus spike peptide pools or control peptides (ViraFEST assay). The ViraFEST assay, used in the study, expanded antigen-specific T cells with peptide pools and then identified the expanded clonotypes through TCR sequencing. The absence of prior SARS-CoV-2 infection in healthy vaccine recipients was confirmed by negative nucleocapsid antibody tests before and after vaccination. PBMCs were cultured at two million per well in IMDM supplemented with 5% human AB serum and about 9.5 IU/ml IL-2, with approximately 9.2 ug/ml peptide pools added. Half of the culture medium was replaced with fresh IL-2-containing medium on days 3 and 7. Once the cells had been in culture for roughly 11 days, the EasySep CD4+ T cell isolation kit was used to isolate CD4+ T cells by negative selection. Ficoll-Paque Plus gradient centrifugation was used to isolate PBMCs from whole blood, and the isolated PBMCs were then either used fresh or cryopreserved at -140C. Culture conditions were generally each tested in triplicate wells.

Library construction relied on PCR. DNA from cultured CD4+ T cells underwent TCR sequencing with the Oncomine TCR Beta short-read assay at the Johns Hopkins FTIC core. Genomic DNA was extracted from the cultured CD4+ T cells with the QIAamp micro DNA kit. Oncomine TCR Beta libraries from cultured CD4+ T cells were pooled with unique dual indexes and sequenced on an Illumina iSeq 100. The authors' pipeline ran thus. Non-productive sequences were removed, and CDR3s not starting with C, not ending with F or W, or shorter than 7 amino acids were discarded. Antigen-specific clonotypes were identified with the MANAFEST web application by comparing peptide-stimulated wells with reference and other culture wells. Positive clones required FDR below 0.05, an odds ratio above 5, and productive frequency above 0.1% in at least two of three replicate wells. A clonotype was classed as cross-reactive if the clonotype showed significant expansion both in SARS-CoV-2 spike wells and in at least one common cold coronavirus spike condition. Levenshtein distances (stringdist) and unrooted phylogenetic trees (ape) in R version 3.6.1 were used to assess CDR3 homology. Using fastp at Q25 and MiXCR, TCRdb reprocessed the public reads and kept productive beta chains. Under each unique CDR3 protein, matching rows form one entry showing the most common genes and DNA. These V and J calls originate from TCRdb's pipeline instead of the authors' own analysis. Across this sample there are 20,000 to 25,000 distinct CDR3 sequences, with around two thirds seen only once. The ten most abundant clones make up more than 20% of the sample.

The receptor was derived from a human donor who received a COVID-19 vaccine. Recombination connected TRBV2 to TRBJ1-5; the D gene is not confidently resolved. The material was CD4+ T cells from blood, cultured in vitro, obtained before SARS-CoV-2 vaccination. The CDR3 region reads CASSREVGSNQPQHF. At the DNA level, the sequence is TGTGCCAGCAGTCGGGAAGTAGGGAGCAATCAGCCCCAGCATTTT.